This T cell receptor (beta chain) emerged from a study of blood T cell repertoires in COVID-19. For the study at large: The United States, Italy and Spain provided the acute and convalescent COVID-19 samples.

Germline CDR1 is SNHLY and CDR2 is FYNNEI. This CDR3 is 14 amino acids long. Trimming cost V 3 bases and J 5 bases, with 13 bases left between them. In the authors' workflow: Counts of nucleated cells, estimated from reference gene primer amplification, were obtained. Profiled with immunoSEQ multiplex PCR; TCRdb holds only in-frame clones, not every one. V and J calls and clone size are as listed in that table; D and trimming were resolved from the DNA. The top ten clones hold about 2.3% of a sample with approximately 240,000 clones, around 81% of them seen once. Sample: peripheral blood. The TCR originated in a woman aged 55-69 years with acute or convalescent COVID-19. This chain links TRBV2 with TRBJ1-2; tentative D call: TRBD1 (6 bases). CDR3 residues: CASSEDRALYGYTF. The CDR3 DNA is TGTGCCAGCAGTGAGGACAGAGCTCTTTATGGCTACACCTTC.